The sequence of this TCR beta chain was determined in a study of CD8 T cells in Susac syndrome. CDR1 is SGHRS, CDR2 YFSETQ, per germline. The CDR3 spans 15 residues. V trimming: 0 bases; J trimming: 5 bases; junction bases outside the gene matches: 6. An input of about 0.5 to 1 ug of RNA was subjected to reverse transcription using random hexamers. Amplification of the TCR beta CDR3 was carried out by immunoSEQ multiplex PCR, which spanned a total of 54 Vbeta and 13 Jbeta segments. TCRdb ran MiXCR on the immunoSEQ multiplex PCR reads and lists one entry per CDR3 protein. This sample has more than 55,000 distinct CDR3 sequences; 85% to 95% occur once, and the top ten carry roughly 0.22%.

This TCR came from a human donor in good health. V gene TRBV5-1 combines with J gene TRBJ2-7, with TRBD1 matching 9 bases. Input material: CD8+ T cells from PBMCs. DNA of the CDR3: TGCGCCAGCAGCTTGGGGGACAGGGAACTCCACGAGCAGTACTTC. Its protein product is CASSLGDRELHEQYF.